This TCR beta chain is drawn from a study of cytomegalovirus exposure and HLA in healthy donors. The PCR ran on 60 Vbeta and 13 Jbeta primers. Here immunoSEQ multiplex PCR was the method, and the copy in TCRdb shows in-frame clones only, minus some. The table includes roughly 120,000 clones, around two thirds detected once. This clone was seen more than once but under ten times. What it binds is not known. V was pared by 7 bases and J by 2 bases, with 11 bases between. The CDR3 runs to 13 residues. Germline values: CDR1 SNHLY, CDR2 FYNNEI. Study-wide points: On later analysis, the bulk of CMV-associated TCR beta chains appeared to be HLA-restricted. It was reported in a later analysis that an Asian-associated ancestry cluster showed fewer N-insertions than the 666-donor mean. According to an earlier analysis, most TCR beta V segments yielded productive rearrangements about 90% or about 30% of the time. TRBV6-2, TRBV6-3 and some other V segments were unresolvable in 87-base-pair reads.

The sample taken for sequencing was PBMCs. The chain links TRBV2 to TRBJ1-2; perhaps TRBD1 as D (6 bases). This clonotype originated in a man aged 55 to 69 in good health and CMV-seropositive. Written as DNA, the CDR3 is TGTGCCAGCACTTACAGGGACAACTATGGCTACACCTTC. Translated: CASTYRDNYGYTF.